This T cell receptor (beta chain) stems from a study of T cell responses to AZD1222 COVID-19 vaccine. Across the study: Recipients boosted at about 4 weeks or about 12 weeks are pooled. Whole-study findings and limits: Most donors were white British, females outnumbered males, and clonal diversity was possibly underestimated. Epitopes outside B.1.351 and B.1.1.7 mutated regions reportedly drew nearly half of spike TCRs. Just a handful of AZD1222 recipients tested seropositive at baseline.

As regards this clone: Its antigen remains unknown.

Profiling relied on immunoSEQ multiplex PCR, and the TCRdb table lists in-frame clones only, not all of them. The repertoire includes 90,000 to 120,000 clones, approximately 89% of them detected once, and under 20% sits in the top ten. CDR1 is MGHRA, CDR2 YSYEKL, per germline. The CDR3 has 17 amino acids. Losses at the gene ends were 4 bases for V and 1 base for J; bases not matched to a gene: 12. This TCR came from an adult in good health. The rearrangement links TRBV4-1 to TRBJ1-2, with 7 nucleotides matching TRBD1. Sequenced here: peripheral blood, sampled on day 0 of AZD1222 vaccination. The CDR3 sequence: CASSLRAGTELNYGYTF. The DNA for the CDR3 is TGCGCCAGCAGCCTCAGAGCCGGGACAGAACTTAACTATGGCTACACCTTC.